This T cell receptor beta chain was observed in a study of blood T cell repertoires in COVID-19. Study at large: Donors in the United States, Italy and Spain gave samples during acute or convalescent COVID-19. PBMCs, B-cell-depleted T cells, or T cells provided the cDNA or gDNA that made up the material.

Germline V CDR1 and CDR2: SGHTA, FQGNSA. Trimming removed 1 base at V and 5 bases at J, with 20 bases between. CDR3 length: 17 amino acids. In the authors' workflow: Amplification with reference gene primers provided the estimates of nucleated cell counts. Profiling relied on immunoSEQ multiplex PCR, and the TCRdb table lists in-frame clones only, not all of them. V, J and clone size reflect that table, while D and trimming were determined from the DNA. The sample includes approximately 72,000 clones, roughly 85% seen only once; the top ten take 20% to 25%. The chain carries TRBV7-2 and TRBJ2-5; D perhaps matches TRBD2 (6 bases). What was sequenced was peripheral blood. The clonotype was recovered from a man between 45 and 60 years old with acute or convalescent COVID-19. The CDR3 sequence is CASSLELVGAGGETQYF. The DNA for the CDR3 is TGTGCCAGCAGCTTAGAGCTTGTCGGGGCCGGAGGGGAGACCCAGTACTTC.